This TCR beta chain comes out of a study of cytomegalovirus exposure and HLA in healthy donors. The germline V gene has CDR1 LNHDA and CDR2 SQIVND (reference sequence). The V and J ends lost 0 bases and 8 bases respectively, with 22 bases between them. CDR3 length: 17 amino acids. Study-level points and caveats: TCR beta chain V- and J-gene trimming was linked, in a later analysis, to a missense variant in DCLRE1C.

PCR used 60 Vbeta primers and 13 Jbeta primers. Generated by immunoSEQ multiplex PCR, the TCRdb table keeps only in-frame clones and is missing some. Altogether 150,000 to 200,000 clones are present, over 60% being singletons, with the ten largest covering 1.1%. In the case of this clone: Its antigen is currently unknown.

The sequencing sample was made of PBMCs. The sequence came from a woman between 35 and 50 years old in good health and CMV-seronegative. The chain has TRBV19 and TRBJ1-2; no clear D. Here the CDR3 DNA reads TGTGCCAGTAGTATAGATCTGCGAGGTCAGAAGAGAAGCGGCTACACCTTC. Its protein product is CASSIDLRGQKRSGYTF.